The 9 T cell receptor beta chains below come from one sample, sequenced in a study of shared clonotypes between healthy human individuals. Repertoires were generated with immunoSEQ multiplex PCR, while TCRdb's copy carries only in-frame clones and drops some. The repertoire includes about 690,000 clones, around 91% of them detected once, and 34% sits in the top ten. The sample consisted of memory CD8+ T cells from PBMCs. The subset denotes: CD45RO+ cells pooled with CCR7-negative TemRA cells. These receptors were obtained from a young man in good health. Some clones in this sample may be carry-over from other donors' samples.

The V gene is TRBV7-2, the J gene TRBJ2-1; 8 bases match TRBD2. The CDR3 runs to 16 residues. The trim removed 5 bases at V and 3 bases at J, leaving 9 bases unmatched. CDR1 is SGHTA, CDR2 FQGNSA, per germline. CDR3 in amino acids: CASSLVVTSGYNEQFF. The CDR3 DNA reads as TGTGCCAGCAGCCTCGTCGTTACTAGCGGCTACAATGAGCAGTTCTTC.

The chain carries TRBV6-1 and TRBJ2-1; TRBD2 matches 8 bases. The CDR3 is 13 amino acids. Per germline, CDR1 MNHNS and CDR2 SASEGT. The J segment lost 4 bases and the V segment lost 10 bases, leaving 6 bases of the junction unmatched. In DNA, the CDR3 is TGTGCCACCGGAACGGGAGGGTACAATGAGCAGTTCTTC. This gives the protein CATGTGGYNEQFF.

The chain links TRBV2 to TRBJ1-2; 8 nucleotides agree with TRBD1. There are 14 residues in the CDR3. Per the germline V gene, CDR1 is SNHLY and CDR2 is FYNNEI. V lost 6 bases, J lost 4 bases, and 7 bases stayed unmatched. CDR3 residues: CASRTGQEFYGYTF. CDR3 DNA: TGTGCCAGCAGGACGGGACAGGAGTTCTATGGCTACACCTTC.

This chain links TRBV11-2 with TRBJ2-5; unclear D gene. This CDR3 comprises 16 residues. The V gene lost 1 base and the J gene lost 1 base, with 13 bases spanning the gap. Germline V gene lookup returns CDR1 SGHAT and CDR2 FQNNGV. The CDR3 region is CASSLVRGSPQETQYF. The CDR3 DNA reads TGTGCCAGCAGCTTAGTCCGTGGCAGTCCCCAAGAGACCCAGTACTTC.

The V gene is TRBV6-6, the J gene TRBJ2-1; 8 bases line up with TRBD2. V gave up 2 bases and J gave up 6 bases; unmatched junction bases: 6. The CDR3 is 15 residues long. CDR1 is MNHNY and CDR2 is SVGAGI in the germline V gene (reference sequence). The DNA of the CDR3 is TGTGCCAGCAGTTACGCGGGTCTAGCGGGCAATGAGCAGTTCTTC. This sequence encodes CASSYAGLAGNEQFF.

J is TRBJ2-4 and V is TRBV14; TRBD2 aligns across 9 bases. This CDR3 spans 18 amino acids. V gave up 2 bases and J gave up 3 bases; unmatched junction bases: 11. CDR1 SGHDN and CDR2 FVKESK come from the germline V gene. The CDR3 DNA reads TGTGCCAGCAGCCAACTGCGGGGGGGAACGACCGACAAAAACATTCAGTACTTC. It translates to CASSQLRGGTTDKNIQYF.

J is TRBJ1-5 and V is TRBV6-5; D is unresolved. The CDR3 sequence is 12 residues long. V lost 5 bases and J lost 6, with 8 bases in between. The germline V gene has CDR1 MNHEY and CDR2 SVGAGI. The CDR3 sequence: CASSEWGQPQHF. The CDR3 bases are TGTGCCAGCAGTGAATGGGGTCAGCCCCAGCATTTT.

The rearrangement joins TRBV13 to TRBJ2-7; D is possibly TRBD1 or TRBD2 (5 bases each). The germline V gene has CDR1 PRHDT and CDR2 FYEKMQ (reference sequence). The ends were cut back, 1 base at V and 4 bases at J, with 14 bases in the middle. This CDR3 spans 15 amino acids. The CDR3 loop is CASSLAAGSGYEQYF. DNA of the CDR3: TGTGCCAGCAGCTTAGCGGCAGGGAGTGGGTACGAGCAGTACTTC.

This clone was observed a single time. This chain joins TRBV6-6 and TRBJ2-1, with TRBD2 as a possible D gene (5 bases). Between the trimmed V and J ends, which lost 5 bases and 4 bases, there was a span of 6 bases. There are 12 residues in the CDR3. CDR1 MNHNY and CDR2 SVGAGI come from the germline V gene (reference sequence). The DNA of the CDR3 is TGTGCCAGCAGTGAGGGTTACAATGAGCAGTTCTTC. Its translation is CASSEGYNEQFF.